These 7 T cell receptor beta chains were all obtained from the same sample, sequenced in a study of T cell repertoires in cytomegalovirus infection. What these receptors recognize is not known. TCRdb re-called the reads with MiXCR, one entry per CDR3 protein. The sample carries approximately 300,000 distinct CDR3 sequences, 20% to 25% recorded once. The sequencing here drew on cultured PBMCs, taken from culture after CMV antigen stimulation. The receptors derive from a human donor in good health (CMV status not recorded). Some clones in this sample may be carry-over from other donors' samples.

The chain employs TRBV6-2 or TRBV6-3 and TRBJ2-1; no clear D gene. The CDR3 is 12 amino acids. Germline assignment: CDR1 MNHEY and CDR2 SVGEGT. With 6 bases removed from V and 8 bases from J, the gap between germline ends came to 11 bases. CDR3 DNA: TGTGCCAGCAGGGACCCATTAGATGAGCAGTTCTTC. Translation gives CASRDPLDEQFF.

The chain uses TRBV4-1 and TRBJ2-1; D is possibly TRBD2 (5 bases). CDR1 is MGHRA, CDR2 YSYEKL, per germline. The CDR3 is 15 residues long. The V and J ends lost 2 bases and 3 bases respectively, with 11 bases between them. In DNA form, the CDR3 reads TGCGCCAGCAGCCAAAAAGCGGATATCTACAATGAGCAGTTCTTC. Residues: CASSQKADIYNEQFF.

This clonotype was seen only a few times. V is TRBV30 and J is TRBJ2-7, with unresolved D. CDR3 size: 12 residues. With 8 bases removed from V and 1 base from J, the gap between germline ends came to 12 bases. Germline-derived CDR1 and CDR2 are GTSNPN and SVGIG (reference sequence). CDR3 in amino acids: CAGSTLSYEQYV. The CDR3 coding sequence is TGTGCCGGCTCTACCCTTTCCTACGAGCAGTACGTC.

This clonotype has only a few counts. The J gene is TRBJ2-7, the V gene TRBV28, with D uncertain. CDR1 and CDR2 from the germline V gene are MDHEN and SYDVKM. V shed 2 bases and J shed 6 bases, with 8 bases lying between them. The CDR3 runs to 12 residues. CDR3: CASSLTGSEQYF. CDR3 bases: TGTGCCAGCAGTTTAACCGGTAGCGAGCAGTACTTC. Full variable domain (remainder filled in from reference TRBV28 and TRBJ2-7): DVKVTQSSRYLVKRTGEKVFLECVQDMDHENMFWYRQDPGLGLRLIYFSYDVKMKEKGDIPEGYSVSREKKERFSLILESASTNQTSMYLCASSLTGSEQYFGPGTRLTVT.

This clonotype was observed a handful of times. The chain couples TRBV12-3 or TRBV12-4 to TRBJ2-3, with D tentatively TRBD1 (6 bases). This CDR3 is 15 amino acids long. V was shortened by 2 bases and J by 2 bases, with 11 bases between the two germline ends. The CDR3 reads CASSLWTANTDTQYF. CDR3 nucleotides: TGTGCCAGCAGTTTATGGACAGCAAACACAGATACGCAGTATTTT.

The rearrangement uses TRBV19 and TRBJ2-2; D is perhaps TRBD2 (6 bases). The ends were cut back, 7 bases at V and 7 bases at J, with 19 bases in the middle. The CDR3 spans 15 residues. CDR1 and CDR2 (germline): LNHDA, SQIVND (reference sequence). The DNA of the CDR3 is TGTGCCAGTACCCCTCGGGACTCGCGGGGCGGGGAGCTGTTTTTT. Protein sequence: CASTPRDSRGGELFF.

This chain uses TRBV7-8 with TRBJ2-5, with 7 nucleotides matching TRBD2. The CDR3 has 15 amino acids. The ends lost 1 base at V and 3 bases at J; junction bases unmatched: 5. Germline CDR1 and CDR2: SGHVS and FQNEAQ. This chain's CDR3 is CASSLDGLVEETQYF. CDR3 sequence (DNA): TGTGCCAGCAGCTTAGACGGACTAGTGGAAGAGACCCAGTACTTC.